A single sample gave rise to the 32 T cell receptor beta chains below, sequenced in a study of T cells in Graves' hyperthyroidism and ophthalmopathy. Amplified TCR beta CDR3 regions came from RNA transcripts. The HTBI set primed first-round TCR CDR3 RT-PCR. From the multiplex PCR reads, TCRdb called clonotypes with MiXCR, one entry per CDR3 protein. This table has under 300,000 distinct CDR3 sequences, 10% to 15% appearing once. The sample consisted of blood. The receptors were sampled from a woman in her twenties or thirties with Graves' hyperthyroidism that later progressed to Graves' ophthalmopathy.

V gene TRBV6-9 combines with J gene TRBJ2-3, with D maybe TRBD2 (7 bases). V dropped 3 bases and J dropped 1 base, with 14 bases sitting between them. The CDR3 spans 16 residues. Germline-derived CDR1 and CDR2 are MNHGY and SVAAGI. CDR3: CASSYRGAIRTDTQYF. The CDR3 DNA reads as TGTGCCAGCAGTTACCGGGGGGCCATACGCACAGATACGCAGTATTTT.

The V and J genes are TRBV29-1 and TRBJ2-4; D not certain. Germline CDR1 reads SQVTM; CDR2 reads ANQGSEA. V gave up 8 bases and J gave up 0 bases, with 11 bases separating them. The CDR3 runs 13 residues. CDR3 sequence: CSLRQLAKNIQYF. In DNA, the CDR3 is TGCAGCCTCCGCCAACTAGCCAAAAACATTCAGTACTTC.

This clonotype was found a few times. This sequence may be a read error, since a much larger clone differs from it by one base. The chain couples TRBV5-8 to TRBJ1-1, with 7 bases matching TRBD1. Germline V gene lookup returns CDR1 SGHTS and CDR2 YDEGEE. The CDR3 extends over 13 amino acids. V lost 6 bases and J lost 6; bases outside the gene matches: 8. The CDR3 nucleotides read TGTGCCAGCAACCCACAGGGGTCCGCTGAAGCTTTCTTT. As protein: CASNPQGSAEAFF.

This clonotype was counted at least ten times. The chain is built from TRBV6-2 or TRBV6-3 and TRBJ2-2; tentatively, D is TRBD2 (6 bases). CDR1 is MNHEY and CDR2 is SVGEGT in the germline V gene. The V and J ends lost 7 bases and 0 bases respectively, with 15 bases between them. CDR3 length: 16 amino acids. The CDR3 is CASNLAEETNTGELFF. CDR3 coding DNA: TGTGCCAGCAATTTAGCGGAGGAGACGAACACCGGGGAGCTGTTTTTT.

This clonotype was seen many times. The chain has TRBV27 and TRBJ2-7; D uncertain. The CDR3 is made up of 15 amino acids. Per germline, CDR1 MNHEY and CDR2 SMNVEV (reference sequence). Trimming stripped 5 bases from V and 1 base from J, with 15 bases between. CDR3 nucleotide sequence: TGTGCCAGCAGTCCAGACTCCAAACCTTCCTACGAGCAGTACTTC. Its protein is CASSPDSKPSYEQYF.

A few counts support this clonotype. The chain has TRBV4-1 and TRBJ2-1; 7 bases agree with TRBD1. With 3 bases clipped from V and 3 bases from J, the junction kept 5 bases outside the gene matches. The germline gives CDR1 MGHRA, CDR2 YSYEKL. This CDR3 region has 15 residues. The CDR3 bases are TGCGCCAGCAGCCAGCCGGACAGGTTCTACAATGAGCAGTTCTTC. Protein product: CASSQPDRFYNEQFF.

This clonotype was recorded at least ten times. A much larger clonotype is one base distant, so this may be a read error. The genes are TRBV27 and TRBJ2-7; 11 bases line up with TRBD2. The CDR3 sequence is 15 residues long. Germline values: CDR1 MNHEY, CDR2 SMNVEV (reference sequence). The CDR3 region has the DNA TGTGGCAGCAGTGCCTTAGCGGGAGGGCCCCACGAGCAGTACTTC. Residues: CGSSALAGGPHEQYF.

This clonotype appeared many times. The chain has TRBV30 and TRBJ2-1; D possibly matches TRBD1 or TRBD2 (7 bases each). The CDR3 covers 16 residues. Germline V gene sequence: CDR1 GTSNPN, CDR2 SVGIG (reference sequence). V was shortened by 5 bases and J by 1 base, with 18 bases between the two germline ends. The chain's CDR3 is CAWLRGREQSYNEQFF. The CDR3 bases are TGTGCCTGGTTGAGGGGGCGGGAGCAGTCCTACAATGAGCAGTTCTTC.

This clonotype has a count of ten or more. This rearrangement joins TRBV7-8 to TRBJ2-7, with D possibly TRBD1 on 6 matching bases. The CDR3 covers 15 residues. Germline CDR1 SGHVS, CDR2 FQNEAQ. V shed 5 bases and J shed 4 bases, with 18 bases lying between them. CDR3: CASSVHRDPIYEQYF. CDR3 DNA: TGTGCCAGCAGCGTACACAGGGACCCCATATACGAGCAGTACTTC.

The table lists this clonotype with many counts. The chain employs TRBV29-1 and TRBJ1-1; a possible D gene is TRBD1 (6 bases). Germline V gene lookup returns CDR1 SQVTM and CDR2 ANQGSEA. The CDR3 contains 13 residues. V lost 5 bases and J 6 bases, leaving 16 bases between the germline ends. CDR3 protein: CSVQPRGFPEAFF. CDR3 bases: TGCAGCGTTCAACCAAGGGGGTTCCCTGAAGCTTTCTTT.

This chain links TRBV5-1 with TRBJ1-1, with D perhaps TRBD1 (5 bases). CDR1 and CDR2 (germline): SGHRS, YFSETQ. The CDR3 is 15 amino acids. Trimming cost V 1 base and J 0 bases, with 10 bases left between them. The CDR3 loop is CASSLTRQLNTEAFF. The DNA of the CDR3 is TGCGCCAGCAGCTTGACGAGACAGCTGAACACTGAAGCTTTCTTT. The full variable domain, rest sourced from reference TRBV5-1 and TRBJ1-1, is KAGVTQTPRYLIKTRGQQVTLSCSPISGHRSVSWYQQTPGQGLQFLFEYFSETQRNKGNFPGRFSGRQFSNSRSEMNVSTLELGDSALYLCASSLTRQLNTEAFFGQGTRLTVV.

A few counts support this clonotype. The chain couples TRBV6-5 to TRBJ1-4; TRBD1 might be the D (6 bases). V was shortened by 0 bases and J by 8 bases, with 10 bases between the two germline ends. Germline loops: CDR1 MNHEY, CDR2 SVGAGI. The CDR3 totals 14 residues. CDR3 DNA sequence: TGTGCCAGCAGTTACTCAGAGGGGGAAGAAAAACTGTTTTTT. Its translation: CASSYSEGEEKLFF.

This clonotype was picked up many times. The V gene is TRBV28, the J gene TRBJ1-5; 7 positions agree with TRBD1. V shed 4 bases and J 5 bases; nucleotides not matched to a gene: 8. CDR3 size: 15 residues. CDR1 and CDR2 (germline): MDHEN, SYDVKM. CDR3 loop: CASSSGQSFDQPQHF. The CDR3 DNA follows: TGTGCCAGCAGTTCGGGACAGTCCTTTGATCAGCCCCAGCATTTT.

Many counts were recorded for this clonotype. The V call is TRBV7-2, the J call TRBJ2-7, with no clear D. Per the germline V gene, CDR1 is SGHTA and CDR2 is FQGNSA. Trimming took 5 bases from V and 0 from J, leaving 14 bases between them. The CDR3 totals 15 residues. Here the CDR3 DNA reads TGTGCCAGCAGCCCTATTTCGGGTGCCTCCTACGAGCAGTACTTC. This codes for CASSPISGASYEQYF.

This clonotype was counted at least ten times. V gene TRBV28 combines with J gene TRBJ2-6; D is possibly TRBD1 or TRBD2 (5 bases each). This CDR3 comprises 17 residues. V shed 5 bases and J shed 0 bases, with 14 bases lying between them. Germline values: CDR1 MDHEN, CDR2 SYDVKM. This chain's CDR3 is CASSPGRGYSGANVLTF. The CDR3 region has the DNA TGTGCCAGCAGTCCGGGACGGGGATACTCTGGGGCCAACGTCCTGACTTTC.

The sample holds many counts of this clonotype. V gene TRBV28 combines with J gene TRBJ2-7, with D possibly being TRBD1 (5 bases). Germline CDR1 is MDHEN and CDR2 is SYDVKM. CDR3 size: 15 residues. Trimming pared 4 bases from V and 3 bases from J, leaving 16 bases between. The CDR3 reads CASSSSAGLNYEQYF. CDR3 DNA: TGTGCCAGCAGTTCTTCCGCAGGGTTAAACTACGAGCAGTACTTC.

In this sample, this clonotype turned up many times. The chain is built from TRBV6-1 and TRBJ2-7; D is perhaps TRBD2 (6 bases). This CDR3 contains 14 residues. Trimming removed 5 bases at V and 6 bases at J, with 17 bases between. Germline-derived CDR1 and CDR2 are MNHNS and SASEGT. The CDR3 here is CASSSVKTSSEQYF. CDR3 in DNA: TGTGCCAGCAGTTCCGTCAAGACTAGTAGCGAGCAGTACTTC.

CDR3 nucleotides: TGCGCCAGCAGCCACGACCCAGGCAACACTGAAGCTTTCTTT. This encodes CASSHDPGNTEAFF. The V and J genes are TRBV4-1 and TRBJ1-1; no reliable D call. Trimming took off 3 bases at V and 2 bases at J, with 10 bases between the two ends. The CDR3 extends over 14 amino acids. The germline gives CDR1 MGHRA, CDR2 YSYEKL.

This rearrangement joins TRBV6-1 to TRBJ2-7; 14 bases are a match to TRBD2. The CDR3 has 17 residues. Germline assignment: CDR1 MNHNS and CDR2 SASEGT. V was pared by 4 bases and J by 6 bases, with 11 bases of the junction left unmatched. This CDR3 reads CASSAIPGLAGVGEQYF. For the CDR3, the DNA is TGTGCCAGCAGTGCTATACCGGGACTAGCGGGAGTAGGCGAGCAGTACTTC.

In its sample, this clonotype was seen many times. The CDR3 is CASSQLRGRGPYEQYF. DNA for the CDR3: TGTGCCAGCAGCCAGCTCCGGGGGCGCGGCCCCTACGAGCAGTACTTC. The chain combines TRBV11-2 with TRBJ2-7; D tentatively fits TRBD1 or TRBD2 (6 bases each). The CDR3 totals 16 residues. The germline CDR1 and CDR2 sequences are SGHAT and FQNNGV. V gave up 5 bases and J gave up 2 bases, with 19 bases separating them.

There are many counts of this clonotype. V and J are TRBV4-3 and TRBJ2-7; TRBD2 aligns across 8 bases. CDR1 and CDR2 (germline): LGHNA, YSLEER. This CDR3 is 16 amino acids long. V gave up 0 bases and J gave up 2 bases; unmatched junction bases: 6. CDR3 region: CASSQDQLTSAYEQYF. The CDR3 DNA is TGCGCCAGCAGCCAAGACCAATTGACTAGCGCCTACGAGCAGTACTTC.

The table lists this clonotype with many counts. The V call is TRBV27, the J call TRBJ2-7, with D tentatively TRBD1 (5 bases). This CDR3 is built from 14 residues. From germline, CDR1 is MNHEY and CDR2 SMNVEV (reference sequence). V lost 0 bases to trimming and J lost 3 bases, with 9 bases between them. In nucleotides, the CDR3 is TGTGCCAGCAGTTTATCAGGGGTCCACTACGAGCAGTACTTC. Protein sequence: CASSLSGVHYEQYF.

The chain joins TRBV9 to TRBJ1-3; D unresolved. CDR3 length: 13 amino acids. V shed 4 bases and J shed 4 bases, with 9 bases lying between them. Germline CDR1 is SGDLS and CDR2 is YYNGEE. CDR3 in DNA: TGTGCCAGCAGCACTTCTCAGGGAAACACCATATATTTT. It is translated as CASSTSQGNTIYF.

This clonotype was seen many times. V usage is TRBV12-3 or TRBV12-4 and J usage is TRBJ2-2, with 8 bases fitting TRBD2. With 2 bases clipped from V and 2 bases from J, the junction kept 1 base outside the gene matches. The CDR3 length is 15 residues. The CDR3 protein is CASSLSGGNTGELFF. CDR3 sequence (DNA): TGTGCCAGCAGTTTAAGCGGGGGAAACACCGGGGAGCTGTTTTTT.

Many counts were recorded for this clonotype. The CDR3 here is CASSLRGQGSYEQFF. The CDR3 DNA sequence: TGTGCCAGCAGCTTAAGGGGACAGGGATCATATGAGCAGTTCTTC. The chain joins TRBV7-2 to TRBJ2-1; 9 nucleotides agree with TRBD1. This CDR3 region has 15 residues. Trimming took 2 bases from V and 8 from J; bases not matched to a gene: 7. Per the germline V gene, CDR1 is SGHTA and CDR2 is FQGNSA.

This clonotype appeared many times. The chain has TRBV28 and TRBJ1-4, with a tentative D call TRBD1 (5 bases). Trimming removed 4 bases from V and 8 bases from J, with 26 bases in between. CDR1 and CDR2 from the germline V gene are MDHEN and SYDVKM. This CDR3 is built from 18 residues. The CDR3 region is CASSSLRDPGPLREKLFF. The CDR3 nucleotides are TGTGCCAGCAGTTCACTTCGTGATCCGGGGCCGCTTAGGGAAAAACTGTTTTTT.

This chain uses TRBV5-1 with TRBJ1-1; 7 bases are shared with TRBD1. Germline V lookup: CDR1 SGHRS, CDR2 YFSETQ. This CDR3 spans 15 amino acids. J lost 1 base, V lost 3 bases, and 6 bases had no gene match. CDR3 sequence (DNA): TGCGCCAGCAGCTCCTGGACAGGCAAGAACACTGAAGCTTTCTTT. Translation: CASSSWTGKNTEAFF.

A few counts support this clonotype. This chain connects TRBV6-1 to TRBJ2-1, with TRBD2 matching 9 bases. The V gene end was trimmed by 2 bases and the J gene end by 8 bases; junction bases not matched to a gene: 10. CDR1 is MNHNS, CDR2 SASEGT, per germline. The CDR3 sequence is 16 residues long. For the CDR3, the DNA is TGTGCCAGCAGTGAAAGGTGGGCGGGAGGGCCGGATGAGCAGTTCTTC. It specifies CASSERWAGGPDEQFF.

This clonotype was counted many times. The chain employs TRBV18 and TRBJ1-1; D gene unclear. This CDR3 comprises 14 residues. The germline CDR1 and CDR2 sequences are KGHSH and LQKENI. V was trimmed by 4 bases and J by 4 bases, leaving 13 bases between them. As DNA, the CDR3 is TGTGCCAGCTCACGAGGGCCGGGTGGCACTGAAGCTTTCTTT. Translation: CASSRGPGGTEAFF.

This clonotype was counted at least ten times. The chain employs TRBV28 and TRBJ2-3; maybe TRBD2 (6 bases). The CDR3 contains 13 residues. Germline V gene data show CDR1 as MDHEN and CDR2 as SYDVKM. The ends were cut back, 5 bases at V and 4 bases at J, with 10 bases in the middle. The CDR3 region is CASSPSGADTQYF. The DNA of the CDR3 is TGTGCCAGCAGTCCCTCGGGGGCAGATACGCAGTATTTT. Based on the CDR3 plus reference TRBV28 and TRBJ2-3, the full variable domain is DVKVTQSSRYLVKRTGEKVFLECVQDMDHENMFWYRQDPGLGLRLIYFSYDVKMKEKGDIPEGYSVSREKKERFSLILESASTNQTSMYLCASSPSGADTQYFGPGTRLTVL.

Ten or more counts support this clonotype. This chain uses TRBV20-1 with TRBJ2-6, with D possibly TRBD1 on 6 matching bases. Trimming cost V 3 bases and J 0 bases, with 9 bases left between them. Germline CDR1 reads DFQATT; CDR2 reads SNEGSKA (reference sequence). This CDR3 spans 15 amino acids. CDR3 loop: CSARKDSSGANVLTF. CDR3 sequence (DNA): TGCAGTGCTAGGAAGGACAGCTCTGGGGCCAACGTCCTGACTTTC.

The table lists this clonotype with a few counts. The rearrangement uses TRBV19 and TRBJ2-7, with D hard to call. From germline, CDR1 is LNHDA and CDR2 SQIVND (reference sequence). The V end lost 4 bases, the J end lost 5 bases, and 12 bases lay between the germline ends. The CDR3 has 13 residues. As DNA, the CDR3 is TGTGCCAGTAGTAACGCGAATGACCACGAGCAGTACTTC. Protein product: CASSNANDHEQYF.